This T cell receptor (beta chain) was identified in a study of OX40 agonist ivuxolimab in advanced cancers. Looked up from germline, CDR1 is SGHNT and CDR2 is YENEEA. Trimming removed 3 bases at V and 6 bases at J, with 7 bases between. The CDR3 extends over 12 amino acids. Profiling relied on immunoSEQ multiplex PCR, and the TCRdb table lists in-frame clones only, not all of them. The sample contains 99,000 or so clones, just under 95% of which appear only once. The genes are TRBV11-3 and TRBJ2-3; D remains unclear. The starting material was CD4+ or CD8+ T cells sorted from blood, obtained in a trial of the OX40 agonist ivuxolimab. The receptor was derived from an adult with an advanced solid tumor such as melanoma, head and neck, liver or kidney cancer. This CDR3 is CASSFGLDTQYF. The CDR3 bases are TGTGCCAGCAGCTTTGGGTTGGATACGCAGTATTTT.